Detailed here is one TCR beta chain. No antigen is known for it. The entry originates in a study of PD-1 blockade in classical Hodgkin lymphoma. The length of the CDR3 is 17 residues. Sequencing was performed with immunoSEQ multiplex PCR; in TCRdb, only in-frame clones are kept and a portion is missing. The sample lists 17,000 or so clones, about 85% seen once, with 1% in the top ten. Brentuximab vedotin exposure varied, and every patient relapsed after autologous stem cell transplantation. Magnetic negative selection was used to purify CD4+ T cells from PBMCs that had been thawed. Complete response, partial response or progressive disease was each patient's best response. Findings and limits, study-wide: By C4D1, CD4+ diversity increased significantly, especially in complete responders. Newly diagnosed patients reportedly trailed healthy donors in baseline TCR diversity. Complete responders' baseline diversity resembled that of newly diagnosed patients.

This TCR was sampled from a human donor with classical Hodgkin lymphoma. The V and J genes are TRBV1 and TRBJ2-3; the D call TRBD2 from the table was never checked on the DNA. TRBV1 is shown as a pseudogene. The sequences come from CD4+ T cells from blood, collected at baseline. CDR3: CTSYLSGELTRTDTQYF. The DNA for the CDR3 is TGCACCAGCTACCTTAGCGGCGAACTTACCCGCACAGATACGCAGTATTTT.